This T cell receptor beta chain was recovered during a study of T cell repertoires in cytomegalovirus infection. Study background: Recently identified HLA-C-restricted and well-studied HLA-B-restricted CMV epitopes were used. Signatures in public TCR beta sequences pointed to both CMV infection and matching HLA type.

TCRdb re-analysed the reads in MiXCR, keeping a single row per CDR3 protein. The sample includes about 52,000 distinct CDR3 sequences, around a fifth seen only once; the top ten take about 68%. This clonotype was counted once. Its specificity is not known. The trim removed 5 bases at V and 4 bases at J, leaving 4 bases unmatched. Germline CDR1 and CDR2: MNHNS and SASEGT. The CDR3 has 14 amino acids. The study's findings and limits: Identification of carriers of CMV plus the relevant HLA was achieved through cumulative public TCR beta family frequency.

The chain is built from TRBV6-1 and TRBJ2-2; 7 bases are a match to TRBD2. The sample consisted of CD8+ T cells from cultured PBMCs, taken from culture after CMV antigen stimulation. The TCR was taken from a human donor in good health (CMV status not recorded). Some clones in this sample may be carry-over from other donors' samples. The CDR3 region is CASSLAAGTGELFF. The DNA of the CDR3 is TGTGCCAGCAGTCTAGCGGCAGGCACCGGGGAGCTGTTTTTT.